This TCR beta chain was sequenced during a study of regulatory T cells in long-lasting Graves disease. This clonotype was seen at least ten times. Researchers made TCR beta libraries by using iRepertoire HTBI primers and running Arm-PCR on CDR3 regions. TCRdb independently ran MiXCR on the multiplex PCR reads; one entry per CDR3 protein. The sample lists about 620,000 distinct CDR3 sequences; about 16% were seen once. Time point here: newly diagnosed GD, antithyroid drugs for less than 3 months. Construction of the TCR library relied on RNA isolated from PBMCs. This sample also appeared in a second study, on T cells in Graves' hyperthyroidism and ophthalmopathy.

This receptor was identified in a woman aged 25-40 years with Graves disease. The sample here was peripheral blood mononuclear cells (PBMCs), taken at new diagnosis, from a patient treated with antithyroid drugs.

CDR3 sequence (DNA): TGTGCCAGCAGCCAAACCTCCGGGGGGGATGAGCAGTTCTTC. Translation: CASSQTSGGDEQFF. The chain recombines TRBV3-1 with TRBJ2-1; 8 nucleotides line up with TRBD2. Germline CDR1 reads LGHDT; CDR2 reads YNNKEL (reference sequence). J was trimmed by 8 bases and V by 2 bases; bases with no gene match: 5. The CDR3 covers 14 residues.